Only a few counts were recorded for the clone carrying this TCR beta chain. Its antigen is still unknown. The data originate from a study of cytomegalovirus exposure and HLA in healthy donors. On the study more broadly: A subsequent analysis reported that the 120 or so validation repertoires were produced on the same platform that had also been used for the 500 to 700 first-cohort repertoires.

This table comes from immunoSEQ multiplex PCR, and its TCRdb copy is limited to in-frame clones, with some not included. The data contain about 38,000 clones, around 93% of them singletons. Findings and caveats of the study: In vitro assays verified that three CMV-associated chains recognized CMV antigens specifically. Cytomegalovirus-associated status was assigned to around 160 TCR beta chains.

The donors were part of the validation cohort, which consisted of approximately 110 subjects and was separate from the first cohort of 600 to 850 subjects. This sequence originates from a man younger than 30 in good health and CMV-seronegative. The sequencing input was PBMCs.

Here the CDR3 reads CASSQSTSGSYEQYF. The CDR3 region has the DNA TGTGCCAGCAGCCAATCGACTAGCGGTTCCTACGAGCAGTACTTC. The chain recombines TRBV9 with TRBJ2-7; 9 nucleotides align to TRBD2. The J segment lost 1 base and the V segment lost 4 bases, leaving 6 bases of the junction unmatched. The CDR3 is made up of 15 amino acids. CDR1 is SGDLS, CDR2 YYNGEE, per germline.